The 25 T cell receptor beta chains below were found in one sample sequenced in a study of blood T cell repertoires in COVID-19. Clones were sequenced by immunoSEQ multiplex PCR, and TCRdb holds only the in-frame ones, with some missing. This sample has 110,000 or so clones, with about 88% found just once. The sample taken for sequencing was peripheral blood. The receptors shown here come from a woman between 65 and 79 years old who had recovered from COVID-19.

This clone was counted once. The CDR3, as DNA: TGTGCCTGGAGAAGGACGGTCGGGGGGTCACCCCTCCACTTT. Residues: CAWRRTVGGSPLHF. The chain employs TRBV30 and TRBJ1-6, with a possible D match to TRBD1 (5 bases). V lost 3 bases and J 10 bases, leaving 16 bases between the germline ends. CDR3 size: 14 residues. The germline CDR1 and CDR2 sequences are GTSNPN and SVGIG (reference sequence).

This chain uses TRBV3-1 (or the pseudogene TRBV3-2) with TRBJ2-2; 14 bases align to TRBD2. J lost 5 bases, V lost 6 bases, and 5 bases had no gene match. This CDR3 is built from 16 residues. Germline assignment: CDR1 LGHDT and CDR2 YNNKEL (reference sequence). The CDR3 protein is CASSLRTSGRTGELFF. The CDR3 region has the DNA TGTGCCAGCAGTCTCAGGACTAGCGGGAGGACCGGGGAGCTGTTTTTT.

The rearrangement joins TRBV3-1 (or the pseudogene TRBV3-2) to TRBJ2-3; D gene uncertain. Germline-derived CDR1 and CDR2 are LGHDT and YNNKEL (reference sequence). Trimming stripped 3 bases from V and 3 bases from J, with 4 bases between. The CDR3 totals 12 residues. The CDR3 region is CASSHLTDTQYF. In nucleotides, the CDR3 is TGTGCCAGCAGCCACCTTACAGATACGCAGTATTTT.

The V and J genes are TRBV19 and TRBJ2-3, with 8 bases lining up with TRBD1. Germline V gives CDR1 LNHDA, CDR2 SQIVND (reference sequence). The length of the CDR3 is 13 residues. J was trimmed by 7 bases and V by 9 bases; bases with no gene match: 9. In DNA, the CDR3 is TGTGCCAGCAATCAGGGGGCGCGGAATACGCAGTATTTT. This translates into CASNQGARNTQYF.

The J gene is TRBJ2-2, the V gene TRBV30, with 12 bases fitting TRBD1. With 4 bases clipped from V and 5 bases from J, the junction kept 5 bases outside the gene matches. Per the germline V gene, CDR1 is GTSNPN and CDR2 is SVGIG (reference sequence). The CDR3 length is 15 residues. The CDR3, as DNA: TGTGCCTGGACCCCGGGACAGGGGGCTACCGGGGAGCTGTTTTTT. It is translated as CAWTPGQGATGELFF.

This chain links TRBV24-1 with TRBJ1-1; no firm D call. Germline-derived CDR1 and CDR2 are KGHDR and SFDVKD. This CDR3 is built from 13 residues. Trimming took 5 bases from V and 1 from J, leaving 7 bases between them. The CDR3 reads CATSAPGNTEAFF. The CDR3 DNA sequence: TGTGCCACCAGTGCCCCGGGGAACACTGAAGCTTTCTTT.

CDR3 DNA: TGCAGTGCTAGGGGCAGCAGAGAAGCTTTCTTT. Amino acid sequence: CSARGSREAFF. The rearrangement uses TRBV20-1 and TRBJ1-1; D call uncertain. V lost 3 bases, J lost 8 bases, and 10 bases lay in between. This CDR3 region has 11 residues. Germline CDR1 DFQATT, CDR2 SNEGSKA (reference sequence).

The chain has TRBV11-1 and TRBJ1-6; D is perhaps TRBD1 (6 bases). The V end lost 1 base, the J end lost 7 bases, and 11 bases lay between the germline ends. In germline, CDR1 is SGHAT, CDR2 FQDESV (reference sequence). This CDR3 has 15 amino acids. This CDR3 is CASSLGDRRNSPLHF. In nucleotides, the CDR3 is TGTGCCAGCAGCTTAGGTGACAGGCGGAATTCACCCCTCCACTTT. Supplemented by reference TRBV11-1 and TRBJ1-6, the full variable domain reads EAEVAQSPRYKITEKSQAVAFWCDPISGHATLYWYRQILGQGPELLVQFQDESVVDDSQLPKDRFSAERLKGVDSTLKIQPAELGDSAMYLCASSLGDRRNSPLHFGNGTRLTVT.

The gene calls are TRBV18 and TRBJ2-3, with D unresolved. Trimming removed 2 bases at V and 4 bases at J, with 7 bases between. CDR3 length: 13 residues. Germline-derived CDR1 and CDR2 are KGHSH and LQKENI. CDR3 sequence reads: CASSPVSADTQYF. The CDR3 nucleotides are TGTGCCAGCTCACCAGTGTCGGCAGATACGCAGTATTTT.

The chain carries TRBV7-3 and TRBJ2-3; the D gene is possibly TRBD1 (5 bases). In germline, CDR1 is SGHTA, CDR2 FQGTGA. CDR3 length: 12 residues. Trimming took off 6 bases at V and 8 bases at J, with 12 bases between the two ends. The CDR3 reads CASSPGQGTQYF. The DNA for the CDR3 is TGTGCCAGCAGTCCCGGCCAGGGTACGCAGTATTTT. Full variable domain (remainder filled in from reference TRBV7-3 and TRBJ2-3): GAGVSQTPSNKVTEKGKYVELRCDPISGHTALYWYRQSLGQGPEFLIYFQGTGAADDSGLPNDRFFAVRPEGSVSTLKIQRTERGDSAVYLCASSPGQGTQYFGPGTRLTVL.

The chain joins TRBV19 to TRBJ2-5; possibly TRBD1 for D (5 bases). From germline, CDR1 is LNHDA and CDR2 SQIVND (reference sequence). This CDR3 is 14 amino acids long. The germline V and J ends were trimmed by 3 bases and 5 bases, with 13 bases remaining between them. CDR3 loop: CASSIAGFEETQYF. In DNA form, the CDR3 reads TGTGCCAGTAGTATCGCAGGGTTTGAGGAGACCCAGTACTTC.

The genes are TRBV18 and TRBJ2-5; 8 bases agree with TRBD1. V lost 5 bases to trimming and J lost 5 bases; unmatched junction nucleotides: 4. The CDR3 is made up of 13 amino acids. The V gene's germline CDR1 is KGHSH and CDR2 LQKENI. CDR3 DNA: TGTGCCAGCTCAGCTACAGGGGGGGAGACCCAGTACTTC. Translated, it gives CASSATGGETQYF.

V gene TRBV7-8 combines with J gene TRBJ1-5; perhaps TRBD1 as D (6 bases). Germline CDR1 reads SGHVS; CDR2 reads FQNEAQ. V was pared by 10 bases and J by 3 bases, with 13 bases between. CDR3 length equals 13 residues. The CDR3 sequence is CANSQGPNQPQHF. CDR3 nucleotides: TGTGCCAACTCACAGGGTCCCAATCAGCCCCAGCATTTT.

The chain carries TRBV19 and TRBJ2-2; no firm D call. CDR1 is LNHDA, CDR2 SQIVND, per germline (reference sequence). The CDR3 is 13 residues long. Between the trimmed V and J ends, which lost 3 bases and 6 bases, there was a span of 8 bases. The CDR3, as DNA: TGTGCCAGTAGTATCAGGCTGTCCGGGGAGCTGTTTTTT. Amino acids: CASSIRLSGELFF.

This sequence joins TRBV7-8 and TRBJ2-1, with 7 bases that match TRBD2. The CDR3 covers 14 residues. CDR1 SGHVS and CDR2 FQNEAQ come from the germline V gene. The V and J ends lost 3 bases and 2 bases, in that order; junction bases with no gene match: 1. The CDR3 DNA is TGTGCCAGCAGCTTTAGCGGGCCCTACAATGAGCAGTTCTTC. It codes for CASSFSGPYNEQFF.

The chain combines TRBV18 with TRBJ2-7; no reliable D call. Germline CDR1 is KGHSH and CDR2 is LQKENI. Trimming took off 4 bases at V and 3 bases at J, with 4 bases between the two ends. This CDR3 has 11 amino acids. CDR3 protein: CASSRLYEQYF. The CDR3 bases are TGTGCCAGCTCACGACTCTACGAGCAGTACTTC. Full variable domain (missing parts from reference TRBV18 and TRBJ2-7): NAGVMQNPRHLVRRRGQEARLRCSPMKGHSHVYWYRQLPEEGLKFMVYLQKENIIDESGMPKERFSAEFPKEGPSILRIQQVVRGDSAAYFCASSRLYEQYFGPGTRLTVT.

The gene calls are TRBV28 and TRBJ2-3; 12 bases are shared with TRBD2. The V gene end was trimmed by 6 bases and the J gene end by 6 bases; junction bases not matched to a gene: 1. There are 13 residues in the CDR3. Germline V CDR1 and CDR2: MDHEN, SYDVKM. This CDR3 is CASRTSGRDTQYF. CDR3 DNA sequence: TGTGCCAGCAGAACTAGCGGGAGGGATACGCAGTATTTT.

The chain uses TRBV15 and TRBJ1-1, with a weak D call TRBD1 (6 bases). The CDR3 totals 12 residues. Germline CDR1 and CDR2: LNHNV and YYDKDF (reference sequence). Trimming took off 2 bases at V and 11 bases at J, with 12 bases between the two ends. The CDR3 is CATSRPQGTAFF. In DNA form, the CDR3 reads TGTGCCACCAGCAGACCTCAGGGGACGGCTTTCTTT.

The chain recombines TRBV7-2 with TRBJ2-4; weak D call: TRBD2 (5 bases). Per germline, CDR1 SGHTA and CDR2 FQGNSA. Between the trimmed V and J ends, which lost 6 bases and 8 bases, there was a span of 17 bases. The CDR3 length is 14 residues. The CDR3 here is CASRTTLAWDIQYF. In DNA form, the CDR3 reads TGTGCCAGCAGAACTACCCTAGCTTGGGACATTCAGTACTTC.

This sequence joins TRBV2 and TRBJ2-4; tentatively, D is TRBD1 (6 bases). The germline V and J ends were trimmed by 7 bases and 7 bases, with 20 bases remaining between them. The CDR3 runs 15 residues. Germline values: CDR1 SNHLY, CDR2 FYNNEI. The CDR3 bases are TGTGCCAGCAATCCCTCAGGGGTGGCGGGCAACATTCAGTACTTC. Protein: CASNPSGVAGNIQYF.

This chain joins TRBV12-3 or TRBV12-4 and TRBJ1-5; no reliable D call. V was cut by 6 bases and J by 7 bases, with 13 bases left in between. CDR3 length: 13 amino acids. The CDR3 region has the DNA TGTGCCAGCAGCCGCCCGGGGAGCCAGCCCCAGCATTTT. Its protein product is CASSRPGSQPQHF.

V and J are TRBV6-2 or TRBV6-3 and TRBJ2-1, with 10 bases lining up with TRBD1. The V and J ends lost 6 bases and 8 bases, in that order; junction bases with no gene match: 22. Looked up from germline, CDR1 is MNHEY and CDR2 is SVGEGT. The CDR3 is 19 amino acids. The CDR3 here is CASSLRGDRGVLLPDEQFF. CDR3 DNA sequence: TGTGCCAGCAGCTTAAGGGGGGACAGGGGTGTTTTACTACCTGATGAGCAGTTCTTC.

The chain links TRBV28 to TRBJ2-7; 7 bases agree with TRBD1. Germline-derived CDR1 and CDR2 are MDHEN and SYDVKM. J was trimmed by 1 base and V by 5 bases; bases with no gene match: 8. The CDR3 has 15 amino acids. CDR3 coding DNA: TGTGCCAGCAGTGTGACCGGGACAGAATCCTACGAGCAGTACTTC. Its translation: CASSVTGTESYEQYF.

CDR3 region: CASSKNLDISYNEQFF. The DNA of the CDR3 is TGTGCCAGCAGCAAAAACTTAGACATCTCCTACAATGAGCAGTTCTTC. V is TRBV2 and J is TRBJ2-1, with D hard to call. Deletions cut 6 bases from V and 0 bases from J, with 15 bases between. This CDR3 region has 16 residues. Germline V CDR1 and CDR2: SNHLY, FYNNEI.

This chain links TRBV7-9 with TRBJ1-6; D is ambiguous. The V end lost 5 bases, the J end lost 9 bases, and 20 bases lay between the germline ends. Looked up from germline, CDR1 is SEHNR and CDR2 is FQNEAQ (reference sequence). The CDR3 is 16 amino acids. In DNA form, the CDR3 reads TGTGCCAGCAGCCCGTCGGGTGGAGTGGGTCGTTCACCCCTCCACTTT. Protein sequence: CASSPSGGVGRSPLHF.